What follows is one T cell receptor (beta chain) and its context. Antigen unknown. The sample belongs to a study of T cells in narcolepsy. As for the study in general: Patients with NT1 or NT2 and healthy control donors were enrolled.

Study-wide results and caveats: Comparing one patient's CSF and blood CD4+ clonotypes highlighted HCRT- and TRIB2-specific autoreactive clonotypes. Healthy controls reportedly lacked the autoreactive clonotypes serially found in patients' blood. Autoreactive clone sequences were missing from some blood memory CD4+ repertoires.

CDR1 and CDR2 (germline): MNHEY, SMNVEV (reference sequence). The CDR3 totals 12 residues. The V end lost 3 bases, the J end lost 6 bases, and 3 bases lay between the germline ends. Measured with immunoSEQ multiplex PCR; TCRdb has only the in-frame clones, and not every one. The sample consists of tens of thousands of clones, roughly 77% of them appearing once. J is TRBJ1-6 and V is TRBV27; no clear D. The source of this sequence is a human donor with narcolepsy. Sequenced input: CD45RA- memory CD4+ T cells from PBMCs. The CDR3 spells CASSFPNSPLHF. As DNA, the CDR3 is TGTGCCAGCAGTTTCCCTAATTCACCCCTCCACTTT.